This T cell receptor (beta chain) was sequenced for a study of T cell responses to AZD1222 COVID-19 vaccine. Assay: immunoSEQ multiplex PCR; the TCRdb copy retains only in-frame clones and omits some. The data show over 85,000 clones, approximately 84% seen once. V lost 0 bases, J lost 3 bases, and 9 bases lay in between. The CDR3 runs to 15 residues. Per germline, CDR1 LGHDT and CDR2 YNNKEL (reference sequence). The sequence came from an adult who received the AZD1222 COVID-19 vaccine. The sample consisted of peripheral blood, taken 28 days after the second AZD1222 dose. This sequence joins TRBV3-1 (or the pseudogene TRBV3-2) and TRBJ1-5; D is ambiguous. CDR3 amino acids: CASSQDWRNNQPQHF. CDR3 sequence (DNA): TGTGCCAGCAGCCAAGATTGGCGGAACAATCAGCCCCAGCATTTT.